What follows is one T cell receptor beta chain and its context. The data were taken from a study of blood T cell repertoires in COVID-19. Overall study context: Researchers got acute and convalescent COVID-19 samples from the United States, Italy and Spain. T cells, B-cell-depleted T cells, or PBMCs provided the cDNA or gDNA that served as material.

Germline CDR1 reads MNHEY; CDR2 reads SVGEGT. The CDR3 loop spans 14 amino acids. The V segment lost 5 bases and the J segment 0 bases; nucleotides outside the gene matches: 1. In the original analysis: Reference gene primer amplification yielded estimated nucleated cell counts. TCRdb's table, derived via immunoSEQ multiplex PCR, lists solely in-frame clones and lacks some. V, J and clone size were drawn from that table, and D and trimming were deduced from the DNA. This table holds about 300,000 clones, 65% to 90% found once. The receptor was derived from a man aged 30 to 45 who had recovered from COVID-19. This sequence joins TRBV6-2 or TRBV6-3 and TRBJ2-1, with 7 bases matching TRBD2. Specimen: PBMCs or T cells enriched from blood (not recorded which). CDR3 amino acids: CASSRTSSYNEQFF. The DNA for the CDR3 is TGTGCCAGCAGTAGGACTAGCTCCTACAATGAGCAGTTCTTC.